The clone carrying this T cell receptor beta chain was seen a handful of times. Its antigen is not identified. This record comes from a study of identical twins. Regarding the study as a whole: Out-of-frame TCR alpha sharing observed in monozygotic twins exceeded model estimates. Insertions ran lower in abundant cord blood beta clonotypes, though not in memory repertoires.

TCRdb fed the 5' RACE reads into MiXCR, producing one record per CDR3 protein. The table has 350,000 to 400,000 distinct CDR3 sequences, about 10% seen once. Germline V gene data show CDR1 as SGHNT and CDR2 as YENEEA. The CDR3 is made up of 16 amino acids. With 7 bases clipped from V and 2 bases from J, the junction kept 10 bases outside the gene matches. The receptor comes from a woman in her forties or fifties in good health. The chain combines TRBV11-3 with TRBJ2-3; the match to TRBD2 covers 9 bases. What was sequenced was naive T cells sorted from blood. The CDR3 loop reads CASTPAAGGPTDTQYF. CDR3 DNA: TGTGCCAGCACCCCGGCTGCGGGAGGGCCCACAGATACGCAGTATTTT.